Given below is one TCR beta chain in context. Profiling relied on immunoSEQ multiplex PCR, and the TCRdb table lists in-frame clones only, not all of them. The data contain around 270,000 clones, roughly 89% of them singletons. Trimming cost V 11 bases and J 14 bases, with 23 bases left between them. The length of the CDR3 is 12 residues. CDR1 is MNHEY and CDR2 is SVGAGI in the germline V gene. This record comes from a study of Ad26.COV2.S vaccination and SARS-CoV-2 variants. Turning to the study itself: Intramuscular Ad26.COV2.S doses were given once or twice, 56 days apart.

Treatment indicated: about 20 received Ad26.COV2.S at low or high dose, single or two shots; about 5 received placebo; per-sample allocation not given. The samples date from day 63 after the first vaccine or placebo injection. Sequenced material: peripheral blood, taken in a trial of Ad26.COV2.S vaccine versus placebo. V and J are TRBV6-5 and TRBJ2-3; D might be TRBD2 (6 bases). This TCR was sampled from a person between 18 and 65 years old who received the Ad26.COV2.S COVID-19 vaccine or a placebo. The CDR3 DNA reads TGTGCCGCCGGGGAGGAGCGACTAGGTCCGTATTTT. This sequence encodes CAAGEERLGPYF.